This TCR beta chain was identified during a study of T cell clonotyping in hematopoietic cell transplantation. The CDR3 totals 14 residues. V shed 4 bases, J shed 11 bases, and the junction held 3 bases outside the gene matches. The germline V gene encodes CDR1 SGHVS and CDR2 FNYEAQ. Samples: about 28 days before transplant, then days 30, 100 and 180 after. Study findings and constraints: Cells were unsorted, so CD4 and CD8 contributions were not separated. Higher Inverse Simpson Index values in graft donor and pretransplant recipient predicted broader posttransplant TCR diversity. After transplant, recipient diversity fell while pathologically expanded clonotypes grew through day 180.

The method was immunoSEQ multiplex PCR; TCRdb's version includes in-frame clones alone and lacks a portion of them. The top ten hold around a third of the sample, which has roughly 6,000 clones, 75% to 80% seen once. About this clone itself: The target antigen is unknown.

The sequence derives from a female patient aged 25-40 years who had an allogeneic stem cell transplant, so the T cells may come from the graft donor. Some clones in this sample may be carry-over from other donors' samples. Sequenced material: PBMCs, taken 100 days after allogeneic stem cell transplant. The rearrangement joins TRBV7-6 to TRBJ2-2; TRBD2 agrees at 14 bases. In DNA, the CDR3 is TGTGCCAGCAGCTCGGGACTAGCGGGGGCAGAGCTGTTTTTT. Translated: CASSSGLAGAELFF.